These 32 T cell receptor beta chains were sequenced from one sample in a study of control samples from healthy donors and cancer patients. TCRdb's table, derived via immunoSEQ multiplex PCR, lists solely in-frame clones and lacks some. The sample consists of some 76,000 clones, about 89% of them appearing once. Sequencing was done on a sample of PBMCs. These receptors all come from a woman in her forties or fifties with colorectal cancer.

The CDR3 DNA is TGTGCCAGCAGTCTAATCGGACAGGGAAATTCACCCCTCCACTTT. Its translation is CASSLIGQGNSPLHF. This rearrangement joins TRBV6-1 to TRBJ1-6; 8 nucleotides align to TRBD1. The length of the CDR3 is 15 residues. Trimming removed 5 bases from V and 7 bases from J; junction bases left unmatched: 7. Per germline, CDR1 MNHNS and CDR2 SASEGT.

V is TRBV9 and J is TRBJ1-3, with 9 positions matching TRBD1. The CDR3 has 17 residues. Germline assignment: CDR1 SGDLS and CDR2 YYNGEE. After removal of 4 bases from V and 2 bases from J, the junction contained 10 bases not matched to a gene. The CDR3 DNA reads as TGTGCCAGCAGCACCCAGACAGGGGGTGGAACTGGAAACACCATATATTTT. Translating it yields CASSTQTGGGTGNTIYF.

This CDR3 is CASSLTRDQPQHF. The CDR3 DNA follows: TGTGCCAGCTCACTAACCAGGGATCAGCCCCAGCATTTT. V is TRBV18 and J is TRBJ1-5; a possible D gene is TRBD1 (5 bases). This CDR3 spans 13 amino acids. Germline loops: CDR1 KGHSH, CDR2 LQKENI. Trimming pared 4 bases from V and 5 bases from J, leaving 9 bases between.

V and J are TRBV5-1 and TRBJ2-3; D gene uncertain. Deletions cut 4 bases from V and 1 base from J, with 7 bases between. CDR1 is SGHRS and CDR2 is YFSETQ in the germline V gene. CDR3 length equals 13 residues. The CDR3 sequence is CASSPTRTDTQYF. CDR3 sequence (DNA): TGCGCCAGCAGCCCTACCCGCACAGATACGCAGTATTTT.

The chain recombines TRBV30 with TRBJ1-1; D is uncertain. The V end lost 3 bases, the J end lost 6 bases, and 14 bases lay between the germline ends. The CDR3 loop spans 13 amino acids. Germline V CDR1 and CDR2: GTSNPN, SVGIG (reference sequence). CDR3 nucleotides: TGTGCCTGGAGCTCTTATGTGCCGCCTGAAGCTTTCTTT. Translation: CAWSSYVPPEAFF.

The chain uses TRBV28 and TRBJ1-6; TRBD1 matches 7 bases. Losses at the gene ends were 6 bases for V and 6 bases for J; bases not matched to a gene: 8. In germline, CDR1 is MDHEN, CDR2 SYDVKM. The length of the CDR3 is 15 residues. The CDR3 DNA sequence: TGTGCCAGCAGGGGGACAGTTTGGAGTAATTCACCCCTCCACTTT. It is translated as CASRGTVWSNSPLHF.

The CDR3 coding sequence is TGCGCCAGCAGCCCAGGGACAGGGGATACGCAGTATTTT. It translates to CASSPGTGDTQYF. This rearrangement joins TRBV4-3 to TRBJ2-3; 9 bases agree with TRBD1. Germline values: CDR1 LGHNA, CDR2 YSLEER. V lost 4 bases and J lost 6; bases outside the gene matches: 2. The CDR3 sequence is 13 residues long.

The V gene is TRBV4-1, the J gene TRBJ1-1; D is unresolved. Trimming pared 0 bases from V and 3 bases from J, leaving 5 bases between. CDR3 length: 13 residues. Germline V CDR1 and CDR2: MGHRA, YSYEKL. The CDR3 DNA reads TGCGCCAGCAGCCAAGACACAGACACTGAAGCTTTCTTT. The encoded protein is CASSQDTDTEAFF.

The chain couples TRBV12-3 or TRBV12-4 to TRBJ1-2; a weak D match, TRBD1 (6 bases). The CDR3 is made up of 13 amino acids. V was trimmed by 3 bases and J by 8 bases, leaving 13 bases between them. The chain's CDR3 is CASSFDRTGGYTF. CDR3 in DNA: TGTGCCAGCAGTTTCGACAGGACGGGAGGCTACACCTTC.

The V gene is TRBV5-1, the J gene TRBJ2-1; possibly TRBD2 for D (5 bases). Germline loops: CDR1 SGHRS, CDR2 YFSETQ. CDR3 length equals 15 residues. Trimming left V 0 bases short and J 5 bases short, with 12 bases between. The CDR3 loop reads CASSLGLAFHNEQFF. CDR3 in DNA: TGCGCCAGCAGCTTGGGGCTAGCTTTCCACAATGAGCAGTTCTTC.

CDR3 bases: TGTGCCAGCAGCGCCCGGACAGATGAAAAACTGTTTTTT. This encodes CASSARTDEKLFF. The rearrangement links TRBV7-2 to TRBJ1-4, with D possibly being TRBD1 (6 bases). With 5 bases removed from V and 6 bases from J, the gap between germline ends came to 10 bases. The germline V gene has CDR1 SGHTA and CDR2 FQGNSA. The CDR3 contains 13 residues.

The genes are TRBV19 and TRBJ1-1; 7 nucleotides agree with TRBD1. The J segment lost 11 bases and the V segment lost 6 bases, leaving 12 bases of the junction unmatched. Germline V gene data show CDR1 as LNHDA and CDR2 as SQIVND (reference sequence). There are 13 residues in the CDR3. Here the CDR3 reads CASRMWQGVEAFF. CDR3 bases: TGTGCCAGTAGGATGTGGCAGGGGGTAGAGGCTTTCTTT.

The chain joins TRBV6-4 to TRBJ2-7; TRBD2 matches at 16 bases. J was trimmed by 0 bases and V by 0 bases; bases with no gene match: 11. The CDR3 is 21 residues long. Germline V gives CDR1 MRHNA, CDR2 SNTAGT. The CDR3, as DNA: TGTGCCAGCAGTGACTCCCGGACGGGGACTAGCGGGGGGGCCGGCTCCTACGAGCAGTACGTC. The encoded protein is CASSDSRTGTSGGAGSYEQYV.

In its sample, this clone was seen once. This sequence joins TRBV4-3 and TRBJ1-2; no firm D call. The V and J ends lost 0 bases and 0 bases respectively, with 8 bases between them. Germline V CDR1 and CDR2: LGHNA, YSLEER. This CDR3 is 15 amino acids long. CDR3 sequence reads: CASSQDWGTNYGYTF. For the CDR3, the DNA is TGCGCCAGCAGCCAAGATTGGGGTACTAACTATGGCTACACCTTC.

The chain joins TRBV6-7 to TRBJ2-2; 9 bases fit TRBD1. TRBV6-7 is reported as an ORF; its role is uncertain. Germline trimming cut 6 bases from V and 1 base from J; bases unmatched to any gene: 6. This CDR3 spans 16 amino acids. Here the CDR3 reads CASRHPGQGNTGELFF. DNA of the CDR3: TGTGCCAGCAGGCACCCGGGACAGGGGAACACCGGGGAGCTGTTTTTT.

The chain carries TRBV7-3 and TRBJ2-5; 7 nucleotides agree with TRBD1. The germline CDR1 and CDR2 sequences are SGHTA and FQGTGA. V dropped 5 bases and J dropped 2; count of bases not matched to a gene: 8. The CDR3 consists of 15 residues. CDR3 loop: CASSLGQSLQETQYF. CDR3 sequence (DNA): TGTGCCAGCAGCCTGGGACAGTCCCTACAAGAGACCCAGTACTTC.

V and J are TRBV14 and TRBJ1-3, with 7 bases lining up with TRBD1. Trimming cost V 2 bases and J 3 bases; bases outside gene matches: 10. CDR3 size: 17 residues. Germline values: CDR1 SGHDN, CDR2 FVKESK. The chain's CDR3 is CASSQLTGARGGNTIYF. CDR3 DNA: TGTGCCAGCAGCCAACTTACAGGGGCCCGCGGTGGAAACACCATATATTTT.

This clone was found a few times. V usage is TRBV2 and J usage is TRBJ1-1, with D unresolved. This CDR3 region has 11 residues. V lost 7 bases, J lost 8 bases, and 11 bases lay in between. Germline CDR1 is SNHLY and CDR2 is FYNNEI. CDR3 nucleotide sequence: TGTGCCAGCATCGCGACCCGGGAAGCTTTCTTT. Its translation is CASIATREAFF.

The CDR3 here is CSAREGYGYTF. The DNA for the CDR3 is TGCAGTGCTAGAGAGGGGTATGGCTACACCTTC. The rearrangement uses TRBV20-1 and TRBJ1-2; D remains ambiguous. The CDR3 is 11 amino acids. Germline V gene data show CDR1 as DFQATT and CDR2 as SNEGSKA (reference sequence). V was shortened by 0 bases and J by 5 bases, with 4 bases between the two germline ends.

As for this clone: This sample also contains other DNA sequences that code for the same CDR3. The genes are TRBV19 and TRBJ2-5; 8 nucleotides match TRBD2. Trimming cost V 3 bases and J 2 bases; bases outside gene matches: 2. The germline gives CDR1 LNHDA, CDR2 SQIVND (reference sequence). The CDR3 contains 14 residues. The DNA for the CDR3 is TGTGCCAGTAGTATTAGCGGGGTACAAGAGACCCAGTACTTC. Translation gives CASSISGVQETQYF.

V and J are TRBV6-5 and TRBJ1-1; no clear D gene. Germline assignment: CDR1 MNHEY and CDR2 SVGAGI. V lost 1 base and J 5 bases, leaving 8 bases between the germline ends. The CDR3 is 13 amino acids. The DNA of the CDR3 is TGTGCCAGCAGTTACTACCCGAGGACTGAAGCTTTCTTT. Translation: CASSYYPRTEAFF.

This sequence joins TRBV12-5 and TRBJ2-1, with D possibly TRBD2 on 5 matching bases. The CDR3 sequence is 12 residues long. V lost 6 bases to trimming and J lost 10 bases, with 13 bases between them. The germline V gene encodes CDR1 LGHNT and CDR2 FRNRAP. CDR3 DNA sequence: TGTGCTAGTGGATACGGACTCCTGGAGCAGTTCTTC. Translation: CASGYGLLEQFF.

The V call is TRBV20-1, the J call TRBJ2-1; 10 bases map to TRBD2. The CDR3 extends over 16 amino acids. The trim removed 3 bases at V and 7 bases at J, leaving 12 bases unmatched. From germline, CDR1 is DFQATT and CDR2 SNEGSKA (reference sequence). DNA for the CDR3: TGCAGTGCTAGTCCCTCCGCTAGCGGGGGCGGGAATGAGCAGTTCTTC. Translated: CSASPSASGGGNEQFF.

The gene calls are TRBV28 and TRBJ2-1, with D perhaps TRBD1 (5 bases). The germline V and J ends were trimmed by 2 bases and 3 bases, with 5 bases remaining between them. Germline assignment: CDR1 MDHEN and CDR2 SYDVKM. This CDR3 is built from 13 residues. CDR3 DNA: TGTGCCAGCAGTTTAGACAGCTACAATGAGCAGTTCTTC. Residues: CASSLDSYNEQFF.

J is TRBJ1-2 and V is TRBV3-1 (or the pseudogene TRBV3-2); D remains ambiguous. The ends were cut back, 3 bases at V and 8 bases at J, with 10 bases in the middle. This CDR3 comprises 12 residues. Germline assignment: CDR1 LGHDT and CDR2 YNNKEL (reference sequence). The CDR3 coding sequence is TGTGCCAGCAGCCACGGGCGCTGGGGCTACACCTTC. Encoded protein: CASSHGRWGYTF.

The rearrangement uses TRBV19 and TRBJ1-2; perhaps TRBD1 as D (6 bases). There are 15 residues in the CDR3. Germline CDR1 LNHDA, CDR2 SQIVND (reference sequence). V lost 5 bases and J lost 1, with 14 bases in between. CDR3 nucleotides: TGTGCCAGTAGTTCACCCCTGGACAGTAACTATGGCTACACCTTC. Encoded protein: CASSSPLDSNYGYTF. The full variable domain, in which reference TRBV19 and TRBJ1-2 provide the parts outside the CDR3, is DGGITQSPKYLFRKEGQNVTLSCEQNLNHDAMYWYRQDPGQGLRLIYYSQIVNDFQKGDIAEGYSVSREKKESFPLTVTSAQKNPTAFYLCASSSPLDSNYGYTFGSGTRLTVV.

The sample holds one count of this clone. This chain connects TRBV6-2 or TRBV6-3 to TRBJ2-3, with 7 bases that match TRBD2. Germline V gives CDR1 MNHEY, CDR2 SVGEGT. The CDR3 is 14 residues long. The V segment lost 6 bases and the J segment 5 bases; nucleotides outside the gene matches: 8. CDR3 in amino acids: CASSEWGGKDTQYF. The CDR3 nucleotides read TGTGCCAGCAGCGAGTGGGGGGGAAAAGATACGCAGTATTTT.

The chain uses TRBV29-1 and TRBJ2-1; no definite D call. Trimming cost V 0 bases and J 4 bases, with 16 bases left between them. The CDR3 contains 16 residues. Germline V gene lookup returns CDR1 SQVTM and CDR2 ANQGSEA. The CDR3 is CSVEDRMGNFYNEQFF. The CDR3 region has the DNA TGCAGCGTTGAAGATCGGATGGGGAATTTTTACAATGAGCAGTTCTTC.

The chain's CDR3 is CASSQTLVGRDEQFF. The CDR3 region has the DNA TGCGCCAGCAGCCAAACCCTAGTCGGCAGGGATGAGCAGTTCTTC. The V gene is TRBV4-3, the J gene TRBJ2-1; tentative D call: TRBD1 (5 bases). The CDR3 is 15 amino acids. V was clipped by 2 bases and J by 8 bases, with 16 bases between them. The germline CDR1 and CDR2 sequences are LGHNA and YSLEER.

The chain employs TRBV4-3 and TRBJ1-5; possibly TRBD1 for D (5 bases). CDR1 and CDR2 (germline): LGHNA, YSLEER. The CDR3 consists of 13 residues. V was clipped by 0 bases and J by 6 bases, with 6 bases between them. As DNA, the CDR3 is TGCGCCAGCAGCCAAGATAGGGGTCAGCCCCAGCATTTT. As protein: CASSQDRGQPQHF.

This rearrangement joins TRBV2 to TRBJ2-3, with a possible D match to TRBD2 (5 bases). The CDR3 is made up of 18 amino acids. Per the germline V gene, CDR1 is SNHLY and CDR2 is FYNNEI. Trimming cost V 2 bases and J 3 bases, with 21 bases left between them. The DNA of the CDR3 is TGTGCCAGCAGTGAACTCCCCGGGTTGGTTGGAGGAACAGATACGCAGTATTTT. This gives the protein CASSELPGLVGGTDTQYF. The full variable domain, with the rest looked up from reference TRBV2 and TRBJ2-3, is EPEVTQTPSHQVTQMGQEVILRCVPISNHLYFYWYRQILGQKVEFLVSFYNNEISEKSEIFDDQFSVERPDGSNFTLKIRSTKLEDSAMYFCASSELPGLVGGTDTQYFGPGTRLTVL.

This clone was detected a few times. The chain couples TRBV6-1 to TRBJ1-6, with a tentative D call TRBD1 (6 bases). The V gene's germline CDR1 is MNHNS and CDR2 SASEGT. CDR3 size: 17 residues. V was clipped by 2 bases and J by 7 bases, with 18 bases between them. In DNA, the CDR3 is TGTGCCAGCAGTGAATACGTAGCGGGGCAGGGGAATTCACCCCTCCACTTT. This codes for CASSEYVAGQGNSPLHF.